The sequence of this TCR beta chain was determined in a study of beta chain features in type 1 diabetes. Findings and limits, study-wide: More deletions and fewer insertions at VDJ junctions were found in patients with type 1 diabetes. Researchers reported that naive, central memory and Treg TCRB repertoires appeared more similar in patients than in healthy donors.

All of the sorted populations showed purity greater than 98%. The germline gives CDR1 MDHEN, CDR2 SYDVKM. The length of the CDR3 is 15 residues. The trim removed 6 bases at V and 3 bases at J, leaving 7 bases unmatched. Worth noting for this clone: As yet, its antigen is unknown.

Every bit of the isolated RNA underwent reverse transcription, so sequencing read expressed TCRB transcripts. The data were produced by immunoSEQ multiplex PCR, yet TCRdb's version contains in-frame clones alone and is incomplete. The sample holds about 930,000 clones, 17% seen once. This receptor was obtained from a young woman in good health. The sequenced material came from naive CD4+ T cells from blood. The rearrangement joins TRBV28 to TRBJ2-7; 11 bases agree with TRBD1. CDR3 DNA sequence: TGTGCCAGCAGCCAGCTGGGGACAGGGGGCTACGAGCAGTACTTC. This sequence encodes CASSQLGTGGYEQYF.